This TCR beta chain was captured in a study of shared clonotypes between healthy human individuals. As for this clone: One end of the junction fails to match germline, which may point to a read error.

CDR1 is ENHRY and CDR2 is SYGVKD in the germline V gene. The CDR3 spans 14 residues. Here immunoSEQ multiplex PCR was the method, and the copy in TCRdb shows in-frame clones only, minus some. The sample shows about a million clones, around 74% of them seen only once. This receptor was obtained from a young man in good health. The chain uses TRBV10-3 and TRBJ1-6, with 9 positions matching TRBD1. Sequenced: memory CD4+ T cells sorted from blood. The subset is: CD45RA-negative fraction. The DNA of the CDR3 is TGTGCCATCAGCGAGTCGGGGACAGGGAAACCCCTCCACTTT. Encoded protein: CAISESGTGKPLHF.